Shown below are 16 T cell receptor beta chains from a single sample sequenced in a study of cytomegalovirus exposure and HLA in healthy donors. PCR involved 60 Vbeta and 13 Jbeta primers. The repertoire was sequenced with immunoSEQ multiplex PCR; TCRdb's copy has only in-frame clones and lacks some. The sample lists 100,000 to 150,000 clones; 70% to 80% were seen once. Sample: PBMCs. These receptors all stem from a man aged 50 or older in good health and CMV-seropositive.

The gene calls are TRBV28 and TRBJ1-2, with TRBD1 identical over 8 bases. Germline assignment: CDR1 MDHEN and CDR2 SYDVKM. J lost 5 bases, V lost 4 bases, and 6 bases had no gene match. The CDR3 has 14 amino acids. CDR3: CASSSLDRAYGYTF. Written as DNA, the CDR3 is TGTGCCAGCAGTTCCTTGGACAGGGCATATGGCTACACCTTC.

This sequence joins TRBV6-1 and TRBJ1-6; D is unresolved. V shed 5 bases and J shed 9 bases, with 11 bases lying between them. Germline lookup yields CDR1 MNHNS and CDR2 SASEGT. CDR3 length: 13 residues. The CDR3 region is CASSPGQFSPLHF. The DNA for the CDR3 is TGTGCCAGCAGTCCGGGTCAGTTTTCACCCCTCCACTTT.

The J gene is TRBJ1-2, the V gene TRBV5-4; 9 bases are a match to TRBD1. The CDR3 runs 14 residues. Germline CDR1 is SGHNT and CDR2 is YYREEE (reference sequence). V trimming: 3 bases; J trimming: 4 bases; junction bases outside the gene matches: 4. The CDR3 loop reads CASSSETGGYGYTF. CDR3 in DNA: TGTGCCAGCAGCTCCGAGACAGGGGGCTATGGCTACACCTTC. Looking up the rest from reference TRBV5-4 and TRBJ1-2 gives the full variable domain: ETGVTQSPTHLIKTRGQQVTLRCSSQSGHNTVSWYQQALGQGPQFIFQYYREEENGRGNFPPRFSGLQFPNYSSELNVNALELDDSALYLCASSSETGGYGYTFGSGTRLTVV.

The CDR3: CASSIEGTSQPQHF. CDR3 nucleotides: TGTGCCAGTAGTATAGAGGGGACATCCCAGCCCCAGCATTTT. This rearrangement joins TRBV19 to TRBJ1-5; the D gene is possibly TRBD1 (6 bases). V was clipped by 0 bases and J by 7 bases, with 10 bases between them. CDR3 size: 14 residues. Looked up from germline, CDR1 is LNHDA and CDR2 is SQIVND (reference sequence).

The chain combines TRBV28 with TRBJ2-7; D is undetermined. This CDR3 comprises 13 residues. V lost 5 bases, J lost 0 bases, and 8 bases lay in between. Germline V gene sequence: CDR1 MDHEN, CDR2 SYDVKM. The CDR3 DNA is TGTGCCAGCAGTCCCCCCAGCTCCTACGAGCAGTACTTC. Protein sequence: CASSPPSSYEQYF.

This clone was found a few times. The CDR3 loop is CASSQGTGKETQYF. As DNA, the CDR3 is TGTGCCAGCAGCCAAGGGACAGGGAAGGAGACCCAGTACTTC. This sequence joins TRBV14 and TRBJ2-5; 8 positions match TRBD1. Germline CDR1 SGHDN, CDR2 FVKESK. This CDR3 contains 14 residues. V was pared by 1 base and J by 5 bases, with 3 bases of the junction left unmatched.

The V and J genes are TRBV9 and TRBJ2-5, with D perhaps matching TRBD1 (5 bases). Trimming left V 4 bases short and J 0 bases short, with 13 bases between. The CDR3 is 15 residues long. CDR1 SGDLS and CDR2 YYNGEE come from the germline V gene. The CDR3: CASSRRGGYQETQYF. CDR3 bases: TGTGCCAGCAGCCGTAGGGGCGGCTACCAAGAGACCCAGTACTTC. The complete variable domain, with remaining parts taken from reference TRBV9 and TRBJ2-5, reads DSGVTQTPKHLITATGQRVTLRCSPRSGDLSVYWYQQSLDQGLQFLIQYYNGEERAKGNILERFSAQQFPDLHSELNLSSLELGDSALYFCASSRRGGYQETQYFGPGTRLLVL.

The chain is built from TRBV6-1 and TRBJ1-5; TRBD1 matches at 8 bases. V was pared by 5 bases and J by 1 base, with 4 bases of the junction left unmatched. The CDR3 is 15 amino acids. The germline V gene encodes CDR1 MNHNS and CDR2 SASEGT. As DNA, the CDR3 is TGTGCCAGCAGTCGACAGGGGACAAGCAATCAGCCCCAGCATTTT. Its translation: CASSRQGTSNQPQHF.

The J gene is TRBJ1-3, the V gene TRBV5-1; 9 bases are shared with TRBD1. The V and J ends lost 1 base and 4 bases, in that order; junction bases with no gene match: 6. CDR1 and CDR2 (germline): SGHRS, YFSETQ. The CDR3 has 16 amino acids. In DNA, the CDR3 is TGCGCCAGCAGCTTGATTGCGGGGACAGGGGGAAACACCATATATTTT. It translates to CASSLIAGTGGNTIYF.

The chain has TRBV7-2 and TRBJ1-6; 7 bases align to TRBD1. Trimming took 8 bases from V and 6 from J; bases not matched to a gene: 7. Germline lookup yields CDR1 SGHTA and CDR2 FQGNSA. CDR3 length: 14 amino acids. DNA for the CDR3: TGTGCCAGCGGGTGGACAGGTTCTAATTCACCCCTCCACTTT. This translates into CASGWTGSNSPLHF. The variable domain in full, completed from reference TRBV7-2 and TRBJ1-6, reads GAGVSQSPSNKVTEKGKDVELRCDPISGHTALYWYRQSLGQGLEFLIYFQGNSAPDKSGLPSDRFSAERTGGSVSTLTIQRTQQEDSAVYLCASGWTGSNSPLHFGNGTRLTVT.

The CDR3 DNA follows: TGTGCCAGCAGCTTATCACTTGCCAAAAACATTCAGTACTTC. Its translation is CASSLSLAKNIQYF. The chain couples TRBV7-8 to TRBJ2-4; D is ambiguous. This CDR3 spans 14 amino acids. Germline V gene lookup returns CDR1 SGHVS and CDR2 FQNEAQ. V was trimmed by 2 bases and J by 1 base, leaving 6 bases between them.

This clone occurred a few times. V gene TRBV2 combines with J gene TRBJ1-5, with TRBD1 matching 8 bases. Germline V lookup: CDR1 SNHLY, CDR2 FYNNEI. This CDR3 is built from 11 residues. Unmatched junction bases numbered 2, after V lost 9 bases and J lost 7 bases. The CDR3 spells CARAGGQPQHF. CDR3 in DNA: TGTGCCAGGGCAGGGGGCCAGCCCCAGCATTTT.

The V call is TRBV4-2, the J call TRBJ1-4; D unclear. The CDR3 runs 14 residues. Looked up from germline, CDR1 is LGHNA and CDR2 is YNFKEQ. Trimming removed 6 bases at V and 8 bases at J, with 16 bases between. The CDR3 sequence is CASSTPGRREKLFF. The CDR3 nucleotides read TGTGCCAGCAGTACCCCGGGGAGGCGAGAAAAACTGTTTTTT.

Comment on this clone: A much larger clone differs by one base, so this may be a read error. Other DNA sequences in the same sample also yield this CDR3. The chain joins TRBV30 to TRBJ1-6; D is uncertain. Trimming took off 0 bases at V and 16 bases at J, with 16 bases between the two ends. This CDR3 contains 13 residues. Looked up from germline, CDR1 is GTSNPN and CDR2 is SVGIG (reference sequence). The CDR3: CAWSVTESGPLHF. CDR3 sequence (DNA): TGTGCCTGGAGTGTGACTGAGAGCGGTCCACTCCACTTT.

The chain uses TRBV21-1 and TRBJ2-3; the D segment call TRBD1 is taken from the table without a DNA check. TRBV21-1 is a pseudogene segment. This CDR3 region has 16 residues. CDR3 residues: CASSRATGGGCDTQYF. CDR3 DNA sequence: TGTGCCAGCAGCAGAGCGACAGGGGGGGGTTGTGATACGCAGTATTTT.

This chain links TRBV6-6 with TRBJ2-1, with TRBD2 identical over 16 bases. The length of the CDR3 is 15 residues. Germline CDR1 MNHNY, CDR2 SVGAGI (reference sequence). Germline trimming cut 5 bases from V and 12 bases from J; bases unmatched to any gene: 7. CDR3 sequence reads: CASSPGTSGRDRQFF. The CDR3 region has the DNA TGTGCCAGCAGTCCCGGGACTAGCGGGAGGGATCGGCAGTTCTTC.